The 26 T cell receptor beta chains reported below all come from one sample, sequenced in a study of blood T cell repertoires in COVID-19. Data came from immunoSEQ multiplex PCR; TCRdb stores just in-frame clones and leaves some out. The sample yields around 130,000 clones, around 85% seen once. Source material: peripheral blood. The source of these receptors is a man in his 60s with acute or convalescent COVID-19.

The chain couples TRBV4-3 to TRBJ2-3; 11 bases are a match to TRBD2. There are 18 residues in the CDR3. With 0 bases clipped from V and 0 bases from J, the junction kept 5 bases outside the gene matches. CDR1 is LGHNA and CDR2 is YSLEER in the germline V gene. The DNA for the CDR3 is TGCGCCAGCAGCCAAGATGGGACTAGCGGTTCAAGCACAGATACGCAGTATTTT. This sequence encodes CASSQDGTSGSSTDTQYF.

The chain uses TRBV11-1 and TRBJ2-7, with D perhaps matching TRBD1 (6 bases). The CDR3 is 14 residues long. Per the germline V gene, CDR1 is SGHAT and CDR2 is FQDESV (reference sequence). V was clipped by 4 bases and J by 1 base, with 11 bases between them. CDR3 nucleotide sequence: TGTGCCAGCAGCTCCGACAGGTTATCCTACGAGCAGTACTTC. Its translation is CASSSDRLSYEQYF. The full variable domain, completed using reference TRBV11-1 and TRBJ2-7, is EAEVAQSPRYKITEKSQAVAFWCDPISGHATLYWYRQILGQGPELLVQFQDESVVDDSQLPKDRFSAERLKGVDSTLKIQPAELGDSAMYLCASSSDRLSYEQYFGPGTRLTVT.

The chain links TRBV5-8 to TRBJ2-2, with D maybe TRBD2 (5 bases). The CDR3 totals 16 residues. Trimming took off 4 bases at V and 2 bases at J, with 15 bases between the two ends. Germline loops: CDR1 SGHTS, CDR2 YDEGEE. CDR3 bases: TGTGCCAGCAGCCCTCGGGGTGGGCTCAACACCGGGGAGCTGTTTTTT. Translated: CASSPRGGLNTGELFF.

The V call is TRBV5-1, the J call TRBJ2-2; no definite D call. The CDR3 sequence is 15 residues long. Germline assignment: CDR1 SGHRS and CDR2 YFSETQ. Between the trimmed V and J ends, which lost 0 bases and 2 bases, there was a span of 8 bases. CDR3 loop: CASSLARSNTGELFF. CDR3 coding DNA: TGCGCCAGCAGCTTGGCCCGGTCCAACACCGGGGAGCTGTTTTTT. Full variable domain (missing parts from reference TRBV5-1 and TRBJ2-2): KAGVTQTPRYLIKTRGQQVTLSCSPISGHRSVSWYQQTPGQGLQFLFEYFSETQRNKGNFPGRFSGRQFSNSRSEMNVSTLELGDSALYLCASSLARSNTGELFFGEGSRLTVL.

A few counts support this clone. The chain links TRBV7-8 to TRBJ2-7; TRBD2 aligns across 8 bases. This CDR3 region has 16 residues. The germline V gene encodes CDR1 SGHVS and CDR2 FQNEAQ. J was trimmed by 5 bases and V by 4 bases; bases with no gene match: 13. The CDR3 reads CASSSRGLAGLNEQYF. The CDR3 nucleotides are TGTGCCAGCAGCTCCAGGGGCCTAGCGGGTTTAAACGAGCAGTACTTC.

The V and J genes are TRBV7-9 and TRBJ1-1, with D perhaps matching TRBD1 (5 bases). Trimming shortened V by 1 base and J by 4 bases, and 10 bases separated the two germline ends. CDR1 is SEHNR, CDR2 FQNEAQ, per germline (reference sequence). The CDR3 covers 14 residues. This CDR3 reads CASSLESGGTEAFF. The CDR3 coding sequence is TGTGCCAGCAGCTTAGAAAGCGGGGGCACTGAAGCTTTCTTT.

V is TRBV2 and J is TRBJ1-1; a possible D gene is TRBD1 (6 bases). Germline CDR1 SNHLY, CDR2 FYNNEI. CDR3 length equals 10 residues. Trimming cost V 9 bases and J 6 bases, with 8 bases left between them. The CDR3 loop reads CARTGSEAFF. In DNA, the CDR3 is TGTGCCAGGACAGGATCTGAAGCTTTCTTT. The entire variable domain, with the rest obtained from reference TRBV2 and TRBJ1-1, is as follows: EPEVTQTPSHQVTQMGQEVILRCVPISNHLYFYWYRQILGQKVEFLVSFYNNEISEKSEIFDDQFSVERPDGSNFTLKIRSTKLEDSAMYFCARTGSEAFFGQGTRLTVV.

This clone was observed many times. The chain employs TRBV5-6 and TRBJ2-5, with 7 bases lining up with TRBD1. Germline CDR1 is SGHDT and CDR2 is YYEEEE. The trim removed 4 bases at V and 4 bases at J, leaving 10 bases unmatched. This CDR3 contains 15 residues. CDR3 amino acids: CASSTGTASRETQYF. CDR3 nucleotide sequence: TGTGCCAGCAGCACCGGGACAGCCTCTAGAGAGACCCAGTACTTC. Supplemented by reference TRBV5-6 and TRBJ2-5, the full variable domain reads DAGVTQSPTHLIKTRGQQVTLRCSPKSGHDTVSWYQQALGQGPQFIFQYYEEEERQRGNFPDRFSGHQFPNYSSELNVNALLLGDSALYLCASSTGTASRETQYFGPGTRLLVL.

The chain has TRBV29-1 and TRBJ2-1; 13 bases agree with TRBD2. V lost 6 bases and J lost 4; bases outside the gene matches: 12. Germline V gives CDR1 SQVTM, CDR2 ANQGSEA. The length of the CDR3 is 17 residues. The CDR3 coding sequence is TGCAGCGTCGGACTAGCGGGAGCTGGTACCTTTTACAATGAGCAGTTCTTC. This encodes CSVGLAGAGTFYNEQFF.

This chain links TRBV7-3 with TRBJ2-7; TRBD1 is a possible D gene (6 bases). Germline CDR1 reads SGHTA; CDR2 reads FQGTGA. The CDR3 has 13 amino acids. Trimming removed 0 bases from V and 6 bases from J, with 9 bases in between. The CDR3 reads CASSLTLGAEQYF. The CDR3 DNA follows: TGTGCCAGCAGCTTAACGTTGGGGGCCGAGCAGTACTTC.

The genes are TRBV4-3 and TRBJ2-7; 12 bases agree with TRBD2. Per germline, CDR1 LGHNA and CDR2 YSLEER. The V segment lost 4 bases and the J segment 3 bases; nucleotides outside the gene matches: 4. The length of the CDR3 is 15 residues. CDR3 nucleotide sequence: TGCGCCAGCAGCCCCGGGACTAGCGGGTACTACGAGCAGTACTTC. Residues: CASSPGTSGYYEQYF.

This rearrangement joins TRBV2 to TRBJ1-1; D uncertain. Germline CDR1 and CDR2: SNHLY and FYNNEI. The CDR3 covers 16 residues. V was shortened by 2 bases and J by 0 bases, with 13 bases between the two germline ends. In DNA form, the CDR3 reads TGTGCCAGCAGTGAAAGACGGGGAAACTTGAACACTGAAGCTTTCTTT. This codes for CASSERRGNLNTEAFF.

The rearrangement links TRBV18 to TRBJ1-1; D unclear. Trimming cost V 6 bases and J 8 bases, with 16 bases left between them. Germline loops: CDR1 KGHSH, CDR2 LQKENI. The CDR3 is made up of 13 amino acids. CDR3 protein: CASSSGGGREAFF. The CDR3 DNA reads as TGTGCCAGCTCCTCTGGCGGCGGCCGAGAAGCTTTCTTT.

The chain recombines TRBV18 with TRBJ2-3; maybe TRBD1 (5 bases). The CDR3 has 15 amino acids. The germline CDR1 and CDR2 sequences are KGHSH and LQKENI. V was pared by 2 bases and J by 2 bases, with 11 bases between. DNA of the CDR3: TGTGCCAGCTCACCAGCAGTTGGGGCCACAGATACGCAGTATTTT. This codes for CASSPAVGATDTQYF.

This chain connects TRBV7-2 to TRBJ2-3; 8 bases are a match to TRBD2. Germline CDR1 is SGHTA and CDR2 is FQGNSA. With 8 bases clipped from V and 5 bases from J, the junction kept 9 bases outside the gene matches. This CDR3 comprises 14 residues. The CDR3 bases are TGTGCCAGCCTAAGCGGGAGAGGAGGAGATACGCAGTATTTT. It encodes CASLSGRGGDTQYF. The complete variable domain, with remaining parts taken from reference TRBV7-2 and TRBJ2-3, reads GAGVSQSPSNKVTEKGKDVELRCDPISGHTALYWYRQSLGQGLEFLIYFQGNSAPDKSGLPSDRFSAERTGGSVSTLTIQRTQQEDSAVYLCASLSGRGGDTQYFGPGTRLTVL.

The chain combines TRBV25-1 with TRBJ1-2; TRBD1 might be the D (6 bases). CDR3 length equals 12 residues. Trimming cost V 6 bases and J 7 bases, with 12 bases left between them. Looked up from germline, CDR1 is MGHDK and CDR2 is SYGVNS. In DNA form, the CDR3 reads TGTGCCAGCAGCCAACAGGGACCTGGCTACACCTTC. As protein: CASSQQGPGYTF.

This clone appeared a few times. The rearrangement joins TRBV19 to TRBJ2-1, with 9 bases aligning to TRBD1. The V gene's germline CDR1 is LNHDA and CDR2 SQIVND (reference sequence). CDR3 size: 13 residues. The V gene end was trimmed by 8 bases and the J gene end by 8 bases; junction bases not matched to a gene: 7. This CDR3 reads CASQQGAVDEQFF. DNA of the CDR3: TGTGCCAGTCAACAGGGGGCGGTCGATGAGCAGTTCTTC.

This clone was seen only a few times. This chain connects TRBV2 to TRBJ2-5, with a weak D call TRBD2 (6 bases). In germline, CDR1 is SNHLY, CDR2 FYNNEI. The CDR3 is 12 residues long. V was clipped by 4 bases and J by 4 bases, with 7 bases between them. The CDR3 is CASSVGGETQYF. The CDR3 DNA reads TGTGCCAGCAGTGTCGGGGGAGAGACCCAGTACTTC.

The chain couples TRBV7-7 to TRBJ2-1, with TRBD2 matching over 13 bases. The CDR3 contains 17 residues. From germline, CDR1 is SSHAT and CDR2 FNYEAQ (reference sequence). Trimming took 1 base from V and 7 from J; bases not matched to a gene: 7. The CDR3 DNA reads as TGTGCCAGCAGCTTAGAACTAGCGGGAGGGCCCGGTAATGAGCAGTTCTTC. It encodes CASSLELAGGPGNEQFF.

V gene TRBV19 combines with J gene TRBJ2-5, with D possibly TRBD1 on 5 matching bases. Germline assignment: CDR1 LNHDA and CDR2 SQIVND (reference sequence). The CDR3 sequence is 14 residues long. V was pared by 2 bases and J by 4 bases, with 11 bases between. The CDR3 is CASSIQGGPETQYF. In nucleotides, the CDR3 is TGTGCCAGTAGTATACAGGGTGGGCCAGAGACCCAGTACTTC.

The chain links TRBV10-3 to TRBJ2-7; TRBD1 aligns across 8 bases. CDR1 and CDR2 (germline): ENHRY, SYGVKD. The CDR3 loop spans 14 amino acids. The V and J ends lost 11 bases and 6 bases, in that order; junction bases with no gene match: 15. CDR3 DNA sequence: TGTGCCTTTTCCCCGGGGCAGGGGGCGTTCGAGCAGTACTTC. Translated, it gives CAFSPGQGAFEQYF.

V gene TRBV7-9 combines with J gene TRBJ1-2; 8 positions match TRBD1. Losses at the gene ends were 5 bases for V and 6 bases for J; bases not matched to a gene: 8. Germline loops: CDR1 SEHNR, CDR2 FQNEAQ (reference sequence). The CDR3 loop spans 14 amino acids. CDR3 coding DNA: TGTGCCAGCAGCCCCGACAGGGGTCAGAATGGCTACACCTTC. As protein: CASSPDRGQNGYTF.

The chain joins TRBV6-2 or TRBV6-3 to TRBJ2-3; the match to TRBD2 covers 12 bases. The CDR3 covers 16 residues. The germline gives CDR1 MNHEY, CDR2 SVGEGT. Germline trimming cut 6 bases from V and 3 bases from J; bases unmatched to any gene: 7. CDR3 residues: CASSRTSGRQTDTQYF. As DNA, the CDR3 is TGTGCCAGCAGCCGAACTAGCGGGAGGCAAACAGATACGCAGTATTTT.

The chain employs TRBV7-2 and TRBJ2-3; TRBD1 matches 11 bases. Germline V gene lookup returns CDR1 SGHTA and CDR2 FQGNSA. With 6 bases clipped from V and 5 bases from J, the junction kept 1 base outside the gene matches. The CDR3 runs to 13 residues. CDR3 loop: CASRGQGGDTQYF. DNA of the CDR3: TGTGCCAGCAGGGGACAGGGGGGAGATACGCAGTATTTT. The full variable domain, in which reference TRBV7-2 and TRBJ2-3 provide the parts outside the CDR3, is GAGVSQSPSNKVTEKGKDVELRCDPISGHTALYWYRQSLGQGLEFLIYFQGNSAPDKSGLPSDRFSAERTGGSVSTLTIQRTQQEDSAVYLCASRGQGGDTQYFGPGTRLTVL.

The chain combines TRBV27 with TRBJ1-5; D gene uncertain. CDR1 MNHEY and CDR2 SMNVEV come from the germline V gene (reference sequence). The CDR3 spans 12 residues. The ends were cut back, 4 bases at V and 5 bases at J, with 6 bases in the middle. DNA for the CDR3: TGTGCCAGCAGTTGTGCGTATCAGCCCCAGCATTTT. It codes for CASSCAYQPQHF.

The CDR3 spells CASSQRGQGGELFF. Here the CDR3 DNA reads TGTGCCAGCAGTCAAAGGGGGCAGGGCGGGGAGCTGTTTTTT. The chain combines TRBV21-1 with TRBJ2-2; no check of the table's D call, TRBD1, against the DNA was made. TRBV21-1 corresponds to a pseudogene. The CDR3 covers 14 residues.